A selection of T cell receptor beta chains follows, all from one sample in a study of CD8+ T cells in alopecia areata. Some clones are missing from TCRdb's copy, which holds only in-frame ones; the method was immunoSEQ multiplex PCR. The data show hundreds of thousands of clones, under 80% seen once. The starting material was CD4+ T cells sorted from blood, obtained at week 0. The receptors were gathered from a human donor with alopecia areata. Each CDR3 is given with its conserved first and last residue. The order of the fields is J gene, D gene, clone size, V gene, CDR3 protein, CDR3 DNA. D genes are given only for firm matches. For some rows the clone size is stated as once, few or many, or as a class when expanded; others skip it.

>TRBJ2-3|NA|few|TRBV7-3
CASSRDGSPTGTQYF
TGTGCCAGCAGCCGAGACGGGTCCCCGACGGGTACGCAGTATTTT
>TRBJ2-2|NA|NA|TRBV19
CASSFWGTGELFF
TGTGCCAGTAGTTTCTGGGGCACCGGGGAGCTGTTTTTT
>TRBJ2-7|TRBD2|once|TRBV27
CASSLRTSLRYEQYF
TGTGCCAGCAGTTTACGGACTAGTCTCAGATACGAGCAGTACTTC
>TRBJ1-2|NA|NA|TRBV4-2
CASSQDQGMGGYTF
TGTGCCAGCAGCCAAGATCAGGGTATGGGTGGCTACACCTTC
>TRBJ1-1|NA|NA|TRBV6-5
CASSRRRAETTEAFF
TGTGCCAGCAGTCGCCGTAGGGCGGAAACGACTGAAGCTTTCTTT
>TRBJ2-2|NA|once|TRBV5-4
CASTPRGDTGELFF
TGTGCCAGCACCCCCAGGGGGGACACCGGGGAGCTGTTTTTT
>TRBJ2-2|NA|NA|TRBV29-1
CSAGARQTGELFF
TGCAGCGCTGGGGCCCGTCAGACCGGGGAGCTGTTTTTT
>TRBJ2-4|NA|NA|TRBV14
CASRPSGLGNIQYF
TGTGCCAGCAGACCCTCAGGGCTGGGAAACATTCAGTACTTC
>TRBJ1-6|NA|NA|TRBV30
CAWSVRGHLIHF
TGTGCCTGGAGCGTTAGGGGTCACCTAATCCACTTT
>TRBJ2-2|NA|NA|TRBV2
CASRAGTVTGELFF
TGTGCCAGCAGAGCCGGGACGGTCACCGGGGAGCTGTTTTTT
>TRBJ1-1|NA|NA|TRBV5-1
CASSLNDREAFF
TGCGCCAGCAGCTTGAACGACAGGGAAGCTTTCTTT
>TRBJ2-7|NA|NA|TRBV5-6
CASSLAGQPDYEQYF
TGTGCCAGCAGCTTGGCCGGGCAGCCAGACTACGAGCAGTACTTC
>TRBJ1-1|NA|NA|TRBV29-1
CSAIQVNTEAFF
TGCAGCGCTATACAGGTGAACACTGAAGCTTTCTTT
>TRBJ1-1|NA|NA|TRBV7-9
CASSLRGDTEAFF
TGTGCCAGCAGCCTTCGGGGGGACACTGAAGCTTTCTTT
>TRBJ1-2|TRBD1|NA|TRBV7-2
CASSQETGGAGYGYTF
TGTGCCAGCAGTCAAGAAACAGGGGGCGCAGGCTATGGCTACACCTTC
>TRBJ2-3|NA|NA|TRBV2
CASSGGRSTDTQYF
TGTGCCAGCAGCGGGGGCAGAAGCACAGATACGCAGTATTTT
>TRBJ2-7|NA|NA|TRBV30
CAWSGDKFGVYEQYF
TGTGCCTGGAGTGGGGATAAGTTTGGCGTCTACGAGCAGTACTTC
>TRBJ1-5|TRBD1|NA|TRBV6-1
CASRTGSGPQHF
TGTGCCAGCAGGACAGGGAGTGGGCCCCAGCATTTT
>TRBJ2-1|TRBD1|NA|TRBV11-1
CASSYYRGYNEQFF
TGTGCCAGCAGCTACTACAGGGGTTACAATGAGCAGTTCTTC
>TRBJ2-1|NA|NA|TRBV25-1
CASSGEGGSNEQFF
TGTGCCAGCAGTGGCGAGGGCGGTTCCAATGAGCAGTTCTTC
>TRBJ2-2|TRBD2|NA|TRBV7-3
CASSLGSSGDLGELFF
TGTGCCAGCAGCTTAGGAAGTAGCGGGGATCTCGGGGAGCTGTTTTTT
>TRBJ1-5|NA|NA|TRBV7-8
CASSSTWNSNQPQHF
TGTGCCAGCAGCTCCACATGGAATAGCAATCAGCCCCAGCATTTT
>TRBJ2-7|TRBD2|NA|TRBV7-2
CASSLAGTNPYEQYF
TGTGCCAGCAGCTTAGCCGGGACTAACCCCTACGAGCAGTACTTC
>TRBJ1-2|NA|NA|TRBV14
CASSDYDYGYTF
TGTGCCAGCAGCGACTACGACTATGGCTACACCTTC
>TRBJ1-1|NA|NA|TRBV19
CASSIMTGNTEAFF
TGTGCCAGTAGTATAATGACGGGGAACACTGAAGCTTTCTTT
>TRBJ1-6|TRBD1|NA|TRBV27
CASRSGGHNSPLHF
TGTGCCAGCAGATCAGGGGGTCATAATTCACCCCTCCACTTT
>TRBJ2-2|NA|NA|TRBV15
CATSRDTLTTLSGELFF
TGTGCCACCAGCAGAGATACACTCACGACGCTTTCCGGGGAGCTGTTTTTT
>TRBJ2-1|NA|NA|TRBV11-2
CASSLYGGTGLVYGQFF
TGTGCCAGCAGCCTATATGGCGGGACTGGGCTTGTTTATGGGCAGTTCTTC
>TRBJ2-5|TRBD2|few|TRBV7-2
CASSQTSGGAGLETQYF
TGTGCCAGCAGCCAGACTAGCGGGGGGGCCGGCCTGGAGACCCAGTACTTC
>TRBJ2-7|NA|few|TRBV20-1
CSALGGNEQYF
TGCAGCGCCTTAGGGGGGAACGAGCAGTACTTC
>TRBJ2-1|NA|NA|TRBV5-4
CASSLPSNEQFF
TGTGCCAGCAGCTTGCCATCCAATGAGCAGTTCTTC
>TRBJ2-7|TRBD1|NA|TRBV5-1
CASRAPGQSYEQYF
TGCGCCAGCAGGGCTCCGGGACAGTCCTACGAGCAGTACTTC
>TRBJ2-2|NA|few|TRBV5-1
CASTYLADSGELFF
TGCGCCAGCACATATTTAGCGGATTCCGGGGAGCTGTTTTTT
>TRBJ2-7|NA|NA|TRBV9
CASSVGPAGEQYF
TGTGCCAGCAGCGTAGGGCCAGCAGGAGAGCAGTACTTC
>TRBJ2-5|TRBD2|NA|TRBV7-9
CASSFGGRETQYF
TGTGCCAGCAGCTTTGGCGGGAGAGAGACCCAGTACTTC
>TRBJ2-1|NA|NA|TRBV5-1
CASSALAQASYNEQFF
TGCGCCAGCAGCGCCCTAGCGCAGGCCTCCTACAATGAGCAGTTCTTC
>TRBJ1-1|NA|NA|TRBV29-1
CSVVTDGTEAFF
TGCAGCGTTGTCACTGACGGCACTGAAGCTTTCTTT
>TRBJ2-1|NA|NA|TRBV25-1
CASSEGQQYNEQFF
TGTGCCAGCAGTGAAGGTCAGCAGTACAATGAGCAGTTCTTC
>TRBJ2-5|TRBD1|NA|TRBV29-1
CSAGARGGTETQYF
TGCAGCGCAGGCGCGCGAGGGGGCACAGAGACCCAGTACTTC
>TRBJ2-7|TRBD2|NA|TRBV4-1
CASSQFSLNGTSVYEQYF
TGCGCCAGCAGCCAATTTAGTCTGAACGGGACTAGCGTCTACGAGCAGTACTTC
>TRBJ2-1|NA|few|TRBV4-1
CASSQGYRGTINEQFF
TGCGCCAGCAGCCAAGGGTACCGGGGCACAATTAATGAGCAGTTCTTC
>TRBJ1-2|NA|NA|TRBV7-9
CASTLTANYGYTF
TGTGCCAGCACCTTGACAGCTAACTATGGCTACACCTTC
>TRBJ2-7|NA|NA|TRBV11-2
CASSLGSRAYEQYF
TGTGCCAGCAGCTTAGGGTCCAGGGCCTACGAGCAGTACTTC
>TRBJ1-1|NA|NA|TRBV18
CASSPSGMNTEAFF
TGTGCCAGCTCACCATCAGGTATGAACACTGAAGCTTTCTTT
>TRBJ1-5|TRBD1|NA|TRBV5-1
CASSSGTGSNQPQHF
TGCGCCAGCAGCTCGGGGACAGGTAGCAATCAGCCCCAGCATTTT
>TRBJ1-2|NA|NA|TRBV25-1
CASSDLGRIDLYGYTF
TGTGCCAGCAGTGACCTCGGCAGGATCGACCTCTATGGCTACACCTTC
>TRBJ1-2|NA|NA|TRBV30
CAWSVTTNYGYTF
TGTGCCTGGAGTGTAACCACTAACTATGGCTACACCTTC
>TRBJ2-2|TRBD2|few|TRBV6-1
CATSPGGGTGELFF
TGTGCCACCTCGCCCGGCGGGGGCACCGGGGAGCTGTTTTTT